Listed here are 15 T cell receptor beta chains from one sample, sequenced in a study of blood T cell repertoires in COVID-19. Sequenced by immunoSEQ multiplex PCR; TCRdb stores in-frame clones only, minus some. The sample shows some 200,000 clones, roughly 76% of them seen only once. Sequencing was performed on peripheral blood. Receptors were obtained from a woman of 80 years or more with COVID-19, enrolled during active disease.

The V and J genes are TRBV28 and TRBJ2-1; D perhaps matches TRBD2 (6 bases). The CDR3 has 16 residues. The V end lost 6 bases, the J end lost 2 bases, and 17 bases lay between the germline ends. The germline V gene has CDR1 MDHEN and CDR2 SYDVKM. CDR3 nucleotides: TGTGCCAGCAGATCCGGTGCGGGAACCCCCTACAATGAGCAGTTCTTC. Protein product: CASRSGAGTPYNEQFF.

This clone was found a few times. The chain carries TRBV19 and TRBJ2-5; D is perhaps TRBD2 (5 bases). V gave up 0 bases and J gave up 3 bases, with 14 bases separating them. Germline lookup yields CDR1 LNHDA and CDR2 SQIVND (reference sequence). The CDR3 runs to 16 residues. The CDR3 sequence: CASSIDSGYGEETQYF. The CDR3, as DNA: TGTGCCAGTAGTATAGACTCGGGGTACGGAGAAGAGACCCAGTACTTC.

V and J are TRBV13 and TRBJ2-7, with 8 bases matching TRBD1. Trimming took 5 bases from V and 3 from J; bases not matched to a gene: 6. This CDR3 region has 14 residues. In germline, CDR1 is PRHDT, CDR2 FYEKMQ (reference sequence). The CDR3 DNA reads as TGTGCCAGCAGCATCGAAGGACAGGGCTACGAGCAGTACTTC. This encodes CASSIEGQGYEQYF. The full variable domain, rest sourced from reference TRBV13 and TRBJ2-7, is AAGVIQSPRHLIKEKRETATLKCYPIPRHDTVYWYQQGPGQDPQFLISFYEKMQSDKGSIPDRFSAQQFSDYHSELNMSSLELGDSALYFCASSIEGQGYEQYFGPGTRLTVT.

This clone was counted a single time. The CDR3 is CASRFTGQPYGYTF. As DNA, the CDR3 is TGTGCCAGCAGGTTCACGGGACAGCCTTATGGCTACACCTTC. The chain has TRBV5-5 and TRBJ1-2; 7 bases fit TRBD1. The germline gives CDR1 SGHKS, CDR2 YYEKEE (reference sequence). With V trimmed by 5 bases and J by 5 bases, 9 bases remained unmatched. This CDR3 is built from 14 residues.

The chain is built from TRBV7-2 and TRBJ2-7; 8 bases are a match to TRBD2. Germline assignment: CDR1 SGHTA and CDR2 FQGNSA. This CDR3 comprises 16 residues. After removal of 2 bases from V and 0 bases from J, the junction contained 6 bases not matched to a gene. CDR3 sequence reads: CASSLYRGGSSYEQYF. The CDR3 nucleotides are TGTGCCAGCAGCTTATATCGCGGGGGGAGCTCCTACGAGCAGTACTTC.

The CDR3 bases are TGTGCCAGCAGCAAAGACTACGCTAGGGGGACAGGGAAGGAGACCCAGTACTTC. It specifies CASSKDYARGTGKETQYF. The chain employs TRBV21-1 and TRBJ2-5; the D segment call TRBD1 is taken from the table without a DNA check. TRBV21-1 is termed a pseudogene. The CDR3 has 18 amino acids.

The rearrangement uses TRBV24-1 and TRBJ1-5; 7 bases are a match to TRBD1. Germline values: CDR1 KGHDR, CDR2 SFDVKD. There are 15 residues in the CDR3. The V gene end was trimmed by 6 bases and the J gene end by 1 base; junction bases not matched to a gene: 5. The CDR3 nucleotides read TGTGCCACCAGTACGACAGGGTACAGCAATCAGCCCCAGCATTTT. The encoded protein is CATSTTGYSNQPQHF.

The chain carries TRBV19 and TRBJ2-5; 7 bases are a match to TRBD1. V lost 4 bases and J lost 5; bases outside the gene matches: 13. CDR1 is LNHDA and CDR2 is SQIVND in the germline V gene (reference sequence). This CDR3 is 16 amino acids long. In DNA form, the CDR3 reads TGTGCCAGTAGTACAACAACTGACAGGGCCTGGGAGACCCAGTACTTC. It translates to CASSTTTDRAWETQYF.

The chain recombines TRBV5-1 with TRBJ2-7; 8 positions match TRBD2. V gave up 2 bases and J gave up 5 bases; unmatched junction bases: 6. The CDR3 covers 14 residues. CDR1 and CDR2 (germline): SGHRS, YFSETQ. The CDR3 DNA reads as TGCGCCAGCAGCTTAGGGGCGGGGGGCGACGAGCAGTACTTC. It translates to CASSLGAGGDEQYF.

CDR3 loop: CASSHPQDKLSPLHF. In DNA form, the CDR3 reads TGTGCCAGCAGCCACCCCCAGGACAAGCTTTCACCCCTCCACTTT. V and J are TRBV14 and TRBJ1-6; D may be TRBD1 (5 bases). Trimming removed 3 bases at V and 9 bases at J, with 15 bases between. The CDR3 runs to 15 residues. Germline-derived CDR1 and CDR2 are SGHDN and FVKESK.

CDR3 DNA: TGCGCCAGCAGCTTTACTTTCTTGGGTCAGGGACTGCCCTACGAGCAGTACTTC. Translation gives CASSFTFLGQGLPYEQYF. The genes are TRBV5-1 and TRBJ2-7; perhaps TRBD2 as D (6 bases). The ends were cut back, 2 bases at V and 2 bases at J, with 23 bases in the middle. The length of the CDR3 is 18 residues. Germline V gene data show CDR1 as SGHRS and CDR2 as YFSETQ.

V usage is TRBV10-3 and J usage is TRBJ1-6; D unresolved. CDR1 ENHRY and CDR2 SYGVKD come from the germline V gene. V shed 4 bases and J shed 0 bases, with 7 bases lying between them. There are 15 residues in the CDR3. The CDR3 spells CAISAESSYNSPLHF. CDR3 sequence (DNA): TGTGCCATCAGTGCGGAGAGCTCCTATAATTCACCCCTCCACTTT.

V usage is TRBV7-9 and J usage is TRBJ1-1; D uncertain. The CDR3 runs to 14 residues. Germline V gene lookup returns CDR1 SEHNR and CDR2 FQNEAQ (reference sequence). Trimming took off 5 bases at V and 4 bases at J, with 14 bases between the two ends. The CDR3, as DNA: TGTGCCAGCAGCCCCCTTTCTAGTGCCACTGAAGCTTTCTTT. Its protein is CASSPLSSATEAFF.

Regarding this clone: Other nucleotide sequences in the sample specify the same CDR3. The chain has TRBV11-2 and TRBJ2-7, with 9 bases lining up with TRBD1. The trim removed 5 bases at V and 3 bases at J, leaving 2 bases unmatched. The CDR3 contains 13 residues. Germline CDR1 SGHAT, CDR2 FQNNGV. The CDR3 DNA follows: TGTGCCAGCAGCCGGGACAGGGACTACGAGCAGTACTTC. Its protein is CASSRDRDYEQYF.

This clone was seen a single time. The gene calls are TRBV6-1 and TRBJ1-2, with D possibly being TRBD1 (5 bases). This CDR3 contains 14 residues. Germline V gene lookup returns CDR1 MNHNS and CDR2 SASEGT. Deletions cut 2 bases from V and 4 bases from J, with 11 bases between. In nucleotides, the CDR3 is TGTGCCAGCAGTGAAATGGGGCAGACCTATGGCTACACCTTC. This gives the protein CASSEMGQTYGYTF.